This T cell receptor (beta chain) was sequenced for a study of T cells in Graves' hyperthyroidism and ophthalmopathy. Losses at the gene ends were 0 bases for V and 4 bases for J; bases not matched to a gene: 13. The CDR3 contains 18 residues. Germline V gives CDR1 LNHNV, CDR2 YYDKDF (reference sequence). TCR beta CDR3 sequences were amplified from RNA transcripts. HTBI primers drove first-round RT-PCR of the TCR CDR3. TCRdb reprocessed the multiplex PCR reads with MiXCR, giving one entry per CDR3 protein. Of approximately 630,000 distinct CDR3 sequences listed, roughly 15% are singletons. This chain connects TRBV15 to TRBJ2-7; 9 bases agree with TRBD2. The receptor's source is a young woman with Graves' hyperthyroidism. Sequencing input: blood. Here the CDR3 reads CATSRDPLRLAGKYEQYF. The CDR3 DNA reads TGTGCCACCAGCAGAGATCCTCTACGTCTAGCGGGAAAATACGAGCAGTACTTC.